The 17 T cell receptor beta chains below were found in one sample sequenced in a study of regulatory T cells in long-lasting Graves disease. Through Arm-PCR of CDR3 regions and iRepertoire HTBI primers, TCR beta libraries were built. A single record per CDR3 protein comes from TCRdb applying MiXCR to the multiplex PCR reads. The data hold about 420,000 distinct CDR3 sequences, with 16% observed a single time. The time point here: newly diagnosed GD, antithyroid drugs for less than 3 months. The TCR library was prepared using RNA isolated from PBMCs. The same sample was also used in a study of T cells in Graves' hyperthyroidism and ophthalmopathy.

The sample was peripheral blood mononuclear cells (PBMCs), taken at new diagnosis, from a patient treated with antithyroid drugs. The receptors shown here come from a woman aged 18-35 years with Graves disease.

This clonotype was seen repeatedly, ten times or more. This rearrangement joins TRBV28 to TRBJ1-5, with D perhaps TRBD1 (5 bases). This CDR3 is built from 14 residues. V was pared by 6 bases and J by 6 bases, with 15 bases between. In germline, CDR1 is MDHEN, CDR2 SYDVKM. The CDR3 coding sequence is TGTGCCAGCAGACCCGGGACTAGCGTTCAGCCCCAGCATTTT. Translation gives CASRPGTSVQPQHF.

The gene calls are TRBV27 and TRBJ2-1, with D possibly TRBD2 on 5 matching bases. Germline CDR1 MNHEY, CDR2 SMNVEV (reference sequence). The CDR3 has 12 amino acids. Deletions cut 3 bases from V and 8 bases from J, with 8 bases between. CDR3 in DNA: TGTGCCAGCAGTTTTGAGGGCGATGAGCAGTTCTTC. Protein product: CASSFEGDEQFF.

This clonotype was counted at least ten times. The genes are TRBV28 and TRBJ2-1; TRBD1 agrees at 7 bases. Per the germline V gene, CDR1 is MDHEN and CDR2 is SYDVKM. This CDR3 is 15 amino acids long. J was trimmed by 6 bases and V by 4 bases; bases with no gene match: 9. The CDR3 region is CASSYDRVLGNEQFF. The CDR3 bases are TGTGCCAGCAGTTATGACAGGGTACTAGGCAATGAGCAGTTCTTC. Full variable domain (missing parts from reference TRBV28 and TRBJ2-1): DVKVTQSSRYLVKRTGEKVFLECVQDMDHENMFWYRQDPGLGLRLIYFSYDVKMKEKGDIPEGYSVSREKKERFSLILESASTNQTSMYLCASSYDRVLGNEQFFGPGTRLTVL.

This clonotype was detected only a few times. The chain combines TRBV10-3 with TRBJ2-1; the D gene is possibly TRBD2 (6 bases). CDR1 and CDR2 from the germline V gene are ENHRY and SYGVKD. V lost 3 bases to trimming and J lost 3 bases, with 12 bases between them. This CDR3 contains 15 residues. Here the CDR3 DNA reads TGTGCCATCAGTGATGGTAGCGGAGACTACAATGAGCAGTTCTTC. Its translation: CAISDGSGDYNEQFF.

The table lists this clonotype with a few counts. The chain is built from TRBV28 and TRBJ1-5; D remains ambiguous. Germline CDR1 reads MDHEN; CDR2 reads SYDVKM. Trimming removed 3 bases from V and 3 bases from J, with 9 bases in between. The CDR3 has 14 residues. The CDR3 DNA sequence: TGTGCCAGCAGTTTGCGGGGTACCAATCAGCCCCAGCATTTT. Translation gives CASSLRGTNQPQHF.

This clonotype was seen repeatedly, ten times or more. V usage is TRBV20-1 and J usage is TRBJ2-3; D is undetermined. Germline V gene data show CDR1 as DFQATT and CDR2 as SNEGSKA (reference sequence). Deletions cut 3 bases from V and 6 bases from J, with 19 bases between. The CDR3 contains 15 residues. CDR3 protein: CSASFISGVSDTQYF. CDR3 sequence (DNA): TGCAGTGCTAGTTTCATATCGGGCGTGTCGGATACGCAGTATTTT.

The chain is built from TRBV7-3 and TRBJ1-1, with D possibly being TRBD1 (5 bases). In germline, CDR1 is SGHTA, CDR2 FQGTGA. The CDR3 covers 16 residues. The V end lost 2 bases, the J end lost 2 bases, and 15 bases lay between the germline ends. The CDR3: CASSLAHGGTNTEAFF. The CDR3 DNA sequence: TGTGCCAGCAGCTTAGCCCACGGGGGTACCAACACTGAAGCTTTCTTT.

J is TRBJ2-1 and V is TRBV24-1; 10 bases agree with TRBD1. V shed 5 bases, J shed 8 bases, and the junction held 8 bases outside the gene matches. Germline V lookup: CDR1 KGHDR, CDR2 SFDVKD. The CDR3 is made up of 15 amino acids. The CDR3 DNA reads TGTGCCACCAGTGGAGGACAGGGGGTAATATATGAGCAGTTCTTC. This translates into CATSGGQGVIYEQFF.

The chain recombines TRBV15 with TRBJ2-5, with D hard to call. The DNA end is more similar to TRBJ2-7, so the J call may be wrong. The length of the CDR3 is 10 residues. Looked up from germline, CDR1 is LNHNV and CDR2 is YYDKDF (reference sequence). The CDR3, as DNA: TGTGCCACCAGCGGGTACGAGCAGTACTTC. Its translation is CATSGYEQYF.

The J gene is TRBJ2-7, the V gene TRBV5-1, with 8 bases lining up with TRBD1. Trimming at V came to 4 bases and at J to 0 bases, leaving 9 bases not matched to a gene. This CDR3 contains 16 residues. Germline V lookup: CDR1 SGHRS, CDR2 YFSETQ. CDR3 nucleotides: TGCGCCAGCAGCGCGGCATCGGGACAGGACTCCTACGAGCAGTACTTC. Amino acid sequence: CASSAASGQDSYEQYF. The complete variable domain, with remaining parts taken from reference TRBV5-1 and TRBJ2-7, reads KAGVTQTPRYLIKTRGQQVTLSCSPISGHRSVSWYQQTPGQGLQFLFEYFSETQRNKGNFPGRFSGRQFSNSRSEMNVSTLELGDSALYLCASSAASGQDSYEQYFGPGTRLTVT.

Many counts were recorded for this clonotype. This chain links TRBV28 with TRBJ2-7; TRBD1 might be the D (5 bases). V lost 6 bases, J lost 2 bases, and 17 bases lay in between. This CDR3 comprises 15 residues. In germline, CDR1 is MDHEN, CDR2 SYDVKM. The CDR3 bases are TGTGCCAGCAGAGAACCGACAGACTCTACCTACGAGCAGTACTTC. As protein: CASREPTDSTYEQYF.

This clonotype was seen at least ten times. This chain connects TRBV24-1 to TRBJ2-5, with D uncertain. V was shortened by 4 bases and J by 1 base, with 9 bases between the two germline ends. This CDR3 is built from 14 residues. Germline loops: CDR1 KGHDR, CDR2 SFDVKD. The DNA for the CDR3 is TGTGCCACCAGTGACGAGTCCAGCCAAGAGACCCAGTACTTC. Translated: CATSDESSQETQYF.

There are a few counts of this clonotype. The rearrangement uses TRBV10-3 and TRBJ2-7; D is unresolved. Between the trimmed V and J ends, which lost 3 bases and 4 bases, there was a span of 4 bases. Germline CDR1 and CDR2: ENHRY and SYGVKD. CDR3 length equals 11 residues. This CDR3 reads CAISDLYEQYF. DNA of the CDR3: TGTGCCATCAGTGATTTATACGAGCAGTACTTC.

This clonotype was seen more than once but under ten times. This chain joins TRBV5-6 and TRBJ2-3; 13 bases are shared with TRBD2. Per germline, CDR1 SGHDT and CDR2 YYEEEE. This CDR3 contains 16 residues. The trim removed 1 base at V and 5 bases at J, leaving 4 bases unmatched. The CDR3 is CASSLTSGRAGDTQYF. As DNA, the CDR3 is TGTGCCAGCAGCTTGACTAGCGGGAGGGCGGGAGATACGCAGTATTTT.

This clonotype was detected only a few times. This chain uses TRBV6-2 or TRBV6-3 with TRBJ2-5; weak D call: TRBD2 (5 bases). Trimming cost V 6 bases and J 2 bases, with 10 bases left between them. Germline-derived CDR1 and CDR2 are MNHEY and SVGEGT. This CDR3 region has 13 residues. The CDR3: CASSLREQETQYF. The CDR3, as DNA: TGTGCCAGCAGCCTACGGGAACAAGAGACCCAGTACTTC.

The gene calls are TRBV6-1 and TRBJ2-2; D is ambiguous. CDR3 length: 12 amino acids. V was shortened by 5 bases and J by 5 bases, with 6 bases between the two germline ends. CDR1 and CDR2 (germline): MNHNS, SASEGT. The CDR3 DNA follows: TGTGCCAGCAGTACAAGAACCGGGGAGCTGTTTTTT. Translation gives CASSTRTGELFF.

There are many counts of this clonotype. The chain has TRBV7-8 and TRBJ2-1, with a weak D call TRBD1 (6 bases). Trimming removed 3 bases from V and 4 bases from J, with 13 bases in between. This CDR3 has 15 amino acids. Germline V CDR1 and CDR2: SGHVS, FQNEAQ. In DNA, the CDR3 is TGTGCCAGCAGCTTCTTGCCGGGACAATACAATGAGCAGTTCTTC. Amino acids: CASSFLPGQYNEQFF.